The 32 T cell receptor beta chains reported below all come from one sample, sequenced in a study of blood T cells in healthy people across ages. It was with a sample-barcoded 5' primer and a J-beta primer mix that a second PCR of roughly 7 to 12 cycles was run. TCRdb used MiXCR to reprocess the 5' RACE reads, holding one entry per CDR3 protein. The profile shows more than 550,000 distinct CDR3 sequences, around a fifth of them singletons. Sequenced input: blood. These receptors were taken from a man aged 70-80 years in good health.

The gene calls are TRBV18 and TRBJ1-2; 11 bases match TRBD1. The V gene end was trimmed by 10 bases and the J gene end by 3 bases; junction bases not matched to a gene: 4. This CDR3 spans 13 amino acids. Germline loops: CDR1 KGHSH, CDR2 LQKENI. The CDR3 protein is CATRTGGHYGYTF. CDR3 coding DNA: TGTGCCACCAGGACAGGGGGCCACTATGGCTACACCTTC.

This clonotype was recorded only once. The rearrangement joins TRBV7-9 to TRBJ1-2; tentatively, D is TRBD1 (6 bases). CDR3 length: 14 amino acids. Trimming took off 5 bases at V and 7 bases at J, with 17 bases between the two ends. Germline loops: CDR1 SEHNR, CDR2 FQNEAQ (reference sequence). The CDR3 here is CASSVRGAGFGYTF. The CDR3 bases are TGTGCCAGCAGCGTCCGGGGGGCGGGTTTTGGCTACACCTTC.

The genes are TRBV12-3 or TRBV12-4 and TRBJ2-3; TRBD2 matches 7 bases. V lost 5 bases, J lost 5 bases, and 4 bases stayed unmatched. CDR3 size: 13 residues. CDR3 residues: CASSRTSLDTQYF. CDR3 DNA: TGTGCCAGCAGTCGGACTAGTTTAGATACGCAGTATTTT.

The V call is TRBV7-2, the J call TRBJ2-3; D may match TRBD1 or TRBD2 (6 bases each). The CDR3 length is 15 residues. V lost 9 bases, J lost 3 bases, and 19 bases lay in between. Germline assignment: CDR1 SGHTA and CDR2 FQGNSA. Here the CDR3 DNA reads TGTGCCAGTCAACAATGGGGGGCCTCAACAGATACGCAGTATTTT. Residues: CASQQWGASTDTQYF.

This clonotype was counted only a few times. This rearrangement joins TRBV7-6 to TRBJ2-1; D call uncertain. The CDR3 runs 15 residues. The germline V gene has CDR1 SGHVS and CDR2 FNYEAQ. V was shortened by 5 bases and J by 0 bases, with 11 bases between the two germline ends. Here the CDR3 reads CASSITVGSYNEQFF. CDR3 nucleotides: TGTGCCAGCAGCATCACAGTGGGCTCCTACAATGAGCAGTTCTTC. Variable domain in full (rest from reference TRBV7-6 and TRBJ2-1): GAGVSQSPRYKVTKRGQDVALRCDPISGHVSLYWYRQALGQGPEFLTYFNYEAQQDKSGLPNDRFSAERPEGSISTLTIQRTEQRDSAMYRCASSITVGSYNEQFFGPGTRLTVL.

In DNA, the CDR3 is TGTGCCAGCAGCTGGGGCGACAGGGGGCGCGTAGACTATGGCTACACCTTC. Translating gives CASSWGDRGRVDYGYTF. This chain uses TRBV7-2 with TRBJ1-2; 10 positions match TRBD1. The CDR3 has 17 amino acids. CDR1 and CDR2 (germline): SGHTA, FQGNSA. V shed 4 bases, J shed 3 bases, and the junction held 11 bases outside the gene matches.

The chain joins TRBV6-5 to TRBJ1-6; D is unclear. The V end was cut by 0 bases, the J end by 10 bases, with 16 bases between. Germline CDR1 MNHEY, CDR2 SVGAGI. There are 16 residues in the CDR3. DNA of the CDR3: TGTGCCAGCAGTTACTCGTCTGTGCTCGGGTTATCACCCCTCCACTTT. Encoded protein: CASSYSSVLGLSPLHF.

This clonotype was recorded many times. The chain has TRBV6-5 and TRBJ1-6; no definite D call. CDR3 length: 13 amino acids. Looked up from germline, CDR1 is MNHEY and CDR2 is SVGAGI. Trimming took off 5 bases at V and 7 bases at J, with 9 bases between the two ends. CDR3 region: CASSRTTNSPLHF. The CDR3 nucleotides are TGTGCCAGCAGTCGCACGACAAATTCACCCCTCCACTTT.

J is TRBJ2-1 and V is TRBV4-2, with 8 bases identical to TRBD1. The CDR3 sequence is 15 residues long. Germline CDR1 is LGHNA and CDR2 is YNFKEQ. J was trimmed by 0 bases and V by 4 bases; bases with no gene match: 2. CDR3 region: CASSRDRFSYNEQFF. In nucleotides, the CDR3 is TGTGCCAGCAGCCGGGACAGGTTCTCCTACAATGAGCAGTTCTTC.

This chain joins TRBV2 and TRBJ2-1; TRBD1 matches 9 bases. Germline V lookup: CDR1 SNHLY, CDR2 FYNNEI. V was pared by 4 bases and J by 8 bases, with 6 bases of the junction left unmatched. CDR3 size: 14 residues. CDR3 sequence reads: CASSVDRGDYEQFF. The CDR3 region has the DNA TGTGCCAGCAGTGTAGACAGGGGGGATTATGAGCAGTTCTTC.

This chain uses TRBV28 with TRBJ1-6; D gene ambiguous. In germline, CDR1 is MDHEN, CDR2 SYDVKM. Trimming shortened V by 7 bases and J by 7 bases, and 8 bases separated the two germline ends. The CDR3 totals 12 residues. DNA for the CDR3: TGTGCCAGCAACGACGAAAATTCACCCCTCCACTTT. The encoded protein is CASNDENSPLHF.

V and J are TRBV6-5 and TRBJ2-4; possibly TRBD1 or TRBD2 for D (5 bases each). Per germline, CDR1 MNHEY and CDR2 SVGAGI. V was cut by 0 bases and J by 10 bases, with 16 bases left in between. CDR3 length equals 15 residues. The CDR3 reads CASSYSGTGNGIQYF. CDR3 nucleotide sequence: TGTGCCAGCAGTTACTCCGGGACCGGGAATGGGATTCAGTACTTC.

This clonotype turned up a few times. CDR3 sequence (DNA): TGCAGTGCATCACACAACTCTGGAAACACCATATATTTT. Residues: CSASHNSGNTIYF. The genes are TRBV20-1 and TRBJ1-3; D is unresolved. V dropped 6 bases and J dropped 0 bases, with 9 bases sitting between them. CDR1 DFQATT and CDR2 SNEGSKA come from the germline V gene (reference sequence). The CDR3 is 13 amino acids.

This chain links TRBV12-3 or TRBV12-4 with TRBJ1-4; TRBD1 might be the D (6 bases). The CDR3 runs to 15 residues. Trimming removed 7 bases at V and 1 base at J, with 13 bases between. The CDR3 region has the DNA TGTGCCAGCAATACACAGGGCGTAACTAATGAAAAACTGTTTTTT. This encodes CASNTQGVTNEKLFF.

V gene TRBV7-2 combines with J gene TRBJ2-5; D might be TRBD1 (5 bases). V dropped 2 bases and J dropped 4 bases, with 11 bases sitting between them. This CDR3 is built from 14 residues. Germline CDR1 SGHTA, CDR2 FQGNSA. The CDR3 here is CASSLSVGRETQYF. Here the CDR3 DNA reads TGTGCCAGCAGCTTATCAGTGGGGCGAGAGACCCAGTACTTC.

The chain recombines TRBV20-1 with TRBJ1-1, with D perhaps matching TRBD1 (5 bases). Germline V lookup: CDR1 DFQATT, CDR2 SNEGSKA (reference sequence). Trimming pared 6 bases from V and 8 bases from J, leaving 16 bases between. The CDR3 length is 12 residues. CDR3 sequence (DNA): TGCAGTGCCGGCACAGGAAGGAGCGAAGCTTTCTTT. Its translation: CSAGTGRSEAFF.

The rearrangement uses TRBV4-3 and TRBJ1-2, with D tentatively TRBD1 (5 bases). V was pared by 0 bases and J by 5 bases, with 16 bases between. CDR3 length equals 16 residues. In germline, CDR1 is LGHNA, CDR2 YSLEER. DNA for the CDR3: TGCGCCAGCAGCCAAGACAGCCATGGGGGGAAGTATGGCTACACCTTC. This codes for CASSQDSHGGKYGYTF.

In this sample, this clonotype turned up a few times. CDR3 in amino acids: CASSRSLQLRVMPYEQYV. The CDR3 region has the DNA TGTGCCAGCAGCCGATCCCTACAACTCAGGGTCATGCCCTACGAGCAGTACGTC. The J gene is TRBJ2-5, the V gene TRBV21-1; TRBD1 is taken as the D call from the table, unchecked against the DNA. The J call is doubtful: the DNA matches TRBJ2-7 better. TRBV21-1 is recorded as a pseudogene. The CDR3 has 18 residues.

V gene TRBV12-3 or TRBV12-4 combines with J gene TRBJ2-3; D possibly corresponds to TRBD1 (6 bases). This CDR3 has 13 amino acids. The V gene lost 8 bases and the J gene lost 1 base, with 10 bases spanning the gap. The CDR3 nucleotides are TGTGCCAGCGGGAGACAGGGCACAGATACGCAGTATTTT. Its protein is CASGRQGTDTQYF.

J is TRBJ2-7 and V is TRBV25-1; 9 bases align to TRBD1. Germline V lookup: CDR1 MGHDK, CDR2 SYGVNS. This CDR3 has 15 amino acids. Trimming at V came to 3 bases and at J to 1 base, leaving 4 bases not matched to a gene. The CDR3 nucleotides read TGTGCCAGCAGTGATCCGGGACAGGGTTCCTACGAGCAGTACTTC. Its protein product is CASSDPGQGSYEQYF.

The chain links TRBV29-1 to TRBJ1-3, with D possibly being TRBD1 (6 bases). Between the trimmed V and J ends, which lost 5 bases and 2 bases, there was a span of 10 bases. The CDR3 extends over 13 amino acids. Germline CDR1 is SQVTM and CDR2 is ANQGSEA. The CDR3 DNA is TGCAGCGTTTCACAGGGAACTGGAAACACCATATATTTT. Its protein is CSVSQGTGNTIYF.

The chain carries TRBV9 and TRBJ2-3; D is possibly TRBD2 (5 bases). The CDR3 covers 14 residues. Trimming cost V 0 bases and J 4 bases, with 9 bases left between them. From germline, CDR1 is SGDLS and CDR2 YYNGEE. The CDR3, as DNA: TGTGCCAGCAGCGTAGTCCCTAGCCCAGATACGCAGTATTTT. It codes for CASSVVPSPDTQYF.

Only a few counts were recorded for this clonotype. The rearrangement links TRBV29-1 to TRBJ2-5; a possible D gene is TRBD1 (5 bases). V was trimmed by 3 bases and J by 4 bases, leaving 6 bases between them. Germline-derived CDR1 and CDR2 are SQVTM and ANQGSEA. This CDR3 contains 11 residues. The CDR3 spells CSVDRAETQYF. The CDR3 DNA reads TGCAGCGTTGACAGGGCAGAGACCCAGTACTTC.

This clonotype was detected only a few times. The chain couples TRBV20-1 to TRBJ1-6; unclear D gene. The CDR3 runs 14 residues. Per the germline V gene, CDR1 is DFQATT and CDR2 is SNEGSKA (reference sequence). V was pared by 4 bases and J by 0 bases, with 7 bases between. CDR3 nucleotides: TGCAGTGCTACTTCAGGCTCCTATAATTCACCCCTCCACTTT. It translates to CSATSGSYNSPLHF.

V gene TRBV12-3 or TRBV12-4 combines with J gene TRBJ1-4, with TRBD1 matching 10 bases. The CDR3 is 15 residues long. The V segment lost 6 bases and the J segment 8 bases; nucleotides outside the gene matches: 9. CDR3 amino acids: CASSLRTGGEEKLFF. The CDR3, as DNA: TGTGCCAGCAGCCTTAGGACAGGGGGGGAAGAAAAACTGTTTTTT.

The chain combines TRBV7-2 with TRBJ1-2; 7 bases fit TRBD1. In germline, CDR1 is SGHTA, CDR2 FQGNSA. The V gene end was trimmed by 6 bases and the J gene end by 6 bases; junction bases not matched to a gene: 7. CDR3 length: 13 residues. CDR3 in amino acids: CASRLTGDDGYTF. For the CDR3, the DNA is TGTGCCAGCAGATTAACAGGGGATGATGGCTACACCTTC.

This clonotype came up a few times. The J gene is TRBJ2-7, the V gene TRBV7-8, with unresolved D. The CDR3 runs to 13 residues. V lost 5 bases and J 1 base, leaving 9 bases between the germline ends. Germline lookup yields CDR1 SGHVS and CDR2 FQNEAQ. CDR3 in DNA: TGTGCCAGCAGCCCCCGGGCGTCCTACGAGCAGTACGTC. Translated, it gives CASSPRASYEQYV.

The chain combines TRBV12-1 with TRBJ1-4; the D call TRBD1 from the table was never checked on the DNA. TRBV12-1 is a listed pseudogene. The CDR3 is made up of 14 amino acids. This CDR3 reads CASSFDREREKLFF. CDR3 sequence (DNA): TGTGCCAGCAGCTTTGACAGGGAACGCGAAAAACTGTTTTTT.

The sample holds a few counts of this clonotype. V usage is TRBV29-1 and J usage is TRBJ2-5; TRBD2 is a possible D gene (5 bases). Germline CDR1 SQVTM, CDR2 ANQGSEA. The CDR3 runs 13 residues. Trimming shortened V by 6 bases and J by 2 bases, and 13 bases separated the two germline ends. In DNA form, the CDR3 reads TGCAGCGTCGGATGGGTAGCGCAAGAGACCCAGTACTTC. This sequence encodes CSVGWVAQETQYF.

This clonotype was detected only a few times. V is TRBV29-1 and J is TRBJ2-5; D gene unclear. Germline V lookup: CDR1 SQVTM, CDR2 ANQGSEA. Trimming shortened V by 3 bases and J by 2 bases, and 10 bases separated the two germline ends. The CDR3 runs 13 residues. CDR3 sequence reads: CSVDGYPQETQYF. The CDR3 region has the DNA TGCAGCGTTGACGGCTACCCTCAAGAGACCCAGTACTTC.

The gene calls are TRBV28 and TRBJ2-3; D is perhaps TRBD2 (6 bases). V was shortened by 5 bases and J by 3 bases, with 24 bases between the two germline ends. Germline V gene lookup returns CDR1 MDHEN and CDR2 SYDVKM. The CDR3 extends over 18 amino acids. As DNA, the CDR3 is TGTGCCAGCAGTCCAGGACTAATTTCGGGTCGTGATACAGATACGCAGTATTTT. Its translation: CASSPGLISGRDTDTQYF.

This clonotype was seen a handful of times. CDR3 nucleotides: TGTGCCAGCATCCTTGATAGCAATCAGCCCCAGCATTTT. Translating gives CASILDSNQPQHF. The chain couples TRBV28 to TRBJ1-5; D is unclear. Germline assignment: CDR1 MDHEN and CDR2 SYDVKM. V lost 7 bases to trimming and J lost 0 bases, with 7 bases between them. This CDR3 spans 13 amino acids.